The 32 T cell receptor beta chains below were found in one sample sequenced in a study of long-term antiretroviral therapy in people with HIV. They ran version v3.0 of the immunoSEQ assay at survey level. The assay was immunoSEQ multiplex PCR, and TCRdb's table has in-frame clones only and misses some. The profile shows tens of thousands of clones, roughly 80% of them singletons. The sequencing used unsorted PBMCs, collected 0.4 years after starting antiretroviral therapy. The receptors come from a man between 50 and 59 years old with HIV.

This clone was counted only a few times. J is TRBJ2-7 and V is TRBV10-3, with TRBD1 matching 10 bases. This CDR3 has 15 residues. The V segment lost 2 bases and the J segment 0 bases; nucleotides outside the gene matches: 1. Germline V lookup: CDR1 ENHRY, CDR2 SYGVKD. The CDR3 here is CAISEGQGVSYEQYF. The CDR3 DNA is TGTGCCATCAGTGAGGGACAGGGGGTCTCCTACGAGCAGTACTTC.

The chain carries TRBV18 and TRBJ1-2; 9 positions match TRBD1. Germline-derived CDR1 and CDR2 are KGHSH and LQKENI. Trimming cost V 3 bases and J 4 bases; bases outside gene matches: 6. The CDR3 is 15 residues long. In DNA, the CDR3 is TGTGCCAGCTCACCTGGACAGGGGACGTTCTATGGCTACACCTTC. Its translation is CASSPGQGTFYGYTF.

This chain links TRBV6-1 with TRBJ2-3; 8 bases agree with TRBD1. The CDR3 is 14 residues long. Germline V gene sequence: CDR1 MNHNS, CDR2 SASEGT. V lost 8 bases and J lost 11; bases outside the gene matches: 15. The CDR3 coding sequence is TGTGCCAGCGACGCGGCAGGGGGCCCTCAGAAGCAGTATTTT. This gives the protein CASDAAGGPQKQYF.

This chain uses TRBV6-4 with TRBJ2-2, with TRBD2 identical over 10 bases. CDR3 length: 16 residues. The germline V gene has CDR1 MRHNA and CDR2 SNTAGT. V was pared by 5 bases and J by 1 base, with 4 bases of the junction left unmatched. The CDR3 region is CASSSGGAQNTGELFF. CDR3 nucleotide sequence: TGTGCCAGCAGTAGCGGGGGGGCCCAGAACACCGGGGAGCTGTTTTTT.

The chain uses TRBV27 and TRBJ1-5; D perhaps matches TRBD1 (6 bases). The CDR3 covers 15 residues. V dropped 5 bases and J dropped 1 base, with 12 bases sitting between them. Looked up from germline, CDR1 is MNHEY and CDR2 is SMNVEV (reference sequence). This CDR3 reads CASSRGGKSNQPQHF. For the CDR3, the DNA is TGTGCCAGCAGTCGAGGGGGGAAAAGCAATCAGCCCCAGCATTTT.

The V and J genes are TRBV6-5 and TRBJ2-7; TRBD1 aligns across 11 bases. Germline V gene lookup returns CDR1 MNHEY and CDR2 SVGAGI. The J segment lost 5 bases and the V segment lost 1 base, leaving 4 bases of the junction unmatched. This CDR3 has 15 amino acids. In nucleotides, the CDR3 is TGTGCCAGCAGTTACTTTGGGACAGGGGGGAACGAGCAGTACTTC. Protein: CASSYFGTGGNEQYF.

This chain connects TRBV7-8 to TRBJ1-3; D is perhaps TRBD1 (6 bases). CDR3 length: 18 residues. CDR1 is SGHVS, CDR2 FQNEAQ, per germline. V lost 2 bases to trimming and J lost 1 base, with 18 bases between them. CDR3 protein: CASSLNPGAGFSGNTIYF. CDR3 coding DNA: TGTGCCAGCAGCTTAAACCCGGGGGCGGGTTTTTCTGGAAACACCATATATTTT. The whole variable domain, remainder taken from reference TRBV7-8 and TRBJ1-3, is GAGVSQSPRYKVAKRGQDVALRCDPISGHVSLFWYQQALGQGPEFLTYFQNEAQLDKSGLPSDRFFAERPEGSVSTLKIQRTQQEDSAVYLCASSLNPGAGFSGNTIYFGEGSWLTVV.

V usage is TRBV19 and J usage is TRBJ1-6, with TRBD1 identical over 9 bases. V shed 10 bases and J 9 bases; nucleotides not matched to a gene: 7. The germline CDR1 and CDR2 sequences are LNHDA and SQIVND (reference sequence). The CDR3 runs 13 residues. CDR3 loop: CATSQGAGSPLHF. As DNA, the CDR3 is TGTGCCACCTCACAGGGGGCAGGTTCACCCCTCCACTTT.

The chain uses TRBV27 and TRBJ2-5; D unclear. The germline V and J ends were trimmed by 5 bases and 4 bases, with 11 bases remaining between them. Germline CDR1 MNHEY, CDR2 SMNVEV (reference sequence). The length of the CDR3 is 13 residues. CDR3 sequence reads: CASSRQFPETQYF. The CDR3 nucleotides read TGTGCCAGCAGTCGACAATTCCCAGAGACCCAGTACTTC.

V gene TRBV6-6 combines with J gene TRBJ2-7; TRBD2 matches 8 bases. The CDR3 loop spans 15 amino acids. J was trimmed by 6 bases and V by 6 bases; bases with no gene match: 13. The germline CDR1 and CDR2 sequences are MNHNY and SVGAGI (reference sequence). The CDR3 sequence is CASRGPGGTRGEQYF. The CDR3 DNA is TGTGCCAGCAGAGGCCCGGGGGGGACAAGGGGCGAGCAGTACTTC.

The V call is TRBV10-3, the J call TRBJ1-4; D perhaps matches TRBD1 (6 bases). The V end lost 5 bases, the J end lost 2 bases, and 12 bases lay between the germline ends. The CDR3 totals 15 residues. Germline lookup yields CDR1 ENHRY and CDR2 SYGVKD. The DNA for the CDR3 is TGTGCCATCAGTCAGGGGTCTTTGACTAATGAAAAACTGTTTTTT. It yields the protein CAISQGSLTNEKLFF.

The chain carries TRBV11-2 and TRBJ2-7; D gene ambiguous. The CDR3 is 13 residues long. Trimming stripped 0 bases from V and 6 bases from J, with 9 bases between. Per the germline V gene, CDR1 is SGHAT and CDR2 is FQNNGV. The CDR3 nucleotides read TGTGCCAGCAGCTTAGAAAGTTTAGGCGAGCAGTACTTC. Its protein is CASSLESLGEQYF. The variable domain in full, completed from reference TRBV11-2 and TRBJ2-7, reads EAGVAQSPRYKIIEKRQSVAFWCNPISGHATLYWYQQILGQGPKLLIQFQNNGVVDDSQLPKDRFSAERLKGVDSTLKIQPAKLEDSAVYLCASSLESLGEQYFGPGTRLTVT.

This sequence joins TRBV5-1 and TRBJ1-1; 8 bases line up with TRBD1. Germline loops: CDR1 SGHRS, CDR2 YFSETQ. Germline trimming cut 1 base from V and 1 base from J; bases unmatched to any gene: 6. The CDR3 covers 16 residues. The CDR3 reads CASSLNGQGGNTEAFF. For the CDR3, the DNA is TGCGCCAGCAGCTTGAACGGACAGGGAGGGAACACTGAAGCTTTCTTT.

Turning to this clone: One end of the junction is discordant with germline, which a read error may explain. The chain employs TRBV2 and TRBJ1-5; no clear D gene. Per germline, CDR1 SNHLY and CDR2 FYNNEI. This CDR3 region has 14 residues. The CDR3 spells CASSRLNSSQPQHF. In nucleotides, the CDR3 is TGTGCCAGCAGTCGACTGAATAGCAGTCAGCCCCAGCATTTT.

This clone was counted a few times. V and J are TRBV19 and TRBJ1-6; D is ambiguous. Trimming removed 6 bases at V and 2 bases at J, with 8 bases between. Germline-derived CDR1 and CDR2 are LNHDA and SQIVND (reference sequence). The CDR3 covers 14 residues. CDR3 sequence: CASRFSTYNSPLHF. DNA of the CDR3: TGTGCCAGTAGGTTCTCTACCTATAATTCACCCCTCCACTTT.

This CDR3 reads CASSTTGQGNEQFF. The CDR3 nucleotides read TGTGCCAGTAGTACGACGGGACAGGGAAATGAGCAGTTCTTC. This chain connects TRBV19 to TRBJ2-1, with 9 bases aligning to TRBD1. This CDR3 is built from 14 residues. Germline V gene sequence: CDR1 LNHDA, CDR2 SQIVND (reference sequence). Trimming at V came to 4 bases and at J to 7 bases, leaving 5 bases not matched to a gene. Full variable domain (remainder filled in from reference TRBV19 and TRBJ2-1): DGGITQSPKYLFRKEGQNVTLSCEQNLNHDAMYWYRQDPGQGLRLIYYSQIVNDFQKGDIAEGYSVSREKKESFPLTVTSAQKNPTAFYLCASSTTGQGNEQFFGPGTRLTVL.

V and J are TRBV19 and TRBJ1-5, with D possibly TRBD1 on 6 matching bases. The CDR3 is 16 amino acids. Germline CDR1 LNHDA, CDR2 SQIVND (reference sequence). V shed 1 base and J shed 0 bases, with 10 bases lying between them. The CDR3 coding sequence is TGTGCCAGTAGTATAGGACAGGTAGATAGCAATCAGCCCCAGCATTTT. Its protein product is CASSIGQVDSNQPQHF. Variable domain in full (rest from reference TRBV19 and TRBJ1-5): DGGITQSPKYLFRKEGQNVTLSCEQNLNHDAMYWYRQDPGQGLRLIYYSQIVNDFQKGDIAEGYSVSREKKESFPLTVTSAQKNPTAFYLCASSIGQVDSNQPQHFGDGTRLSIL.

The chain links TRBV19 to TRBJ1-6, with 9 bases matching TRBD1. Germline CDR1 and CDR2: LNHDA and SQIVND (reference sequence). The CDR3 is 15 residues long. The J segment lost 7 bases and the V segment lost 8 bases, leaving 9 bases of the junction unmatched. The CDR3 sequence is CASLQTGQGNSPLHF. DNA for the CDR3: TGTGCCAGTCTGCAAACGGGACAGGGAAATTCACCCCTCCACTTT.

V gene TRBV30 combines with J gene TRBJ1-2, with no clear D. V dropped 1 base and J dropped 8 bases, with 14 bases sitting between them. Germline V CDR1 and CDR2: GTSNPN, SVGIG (reference sequence). The CDR3 contains 13 residues. CDR3 DNA: TGTGCCTGGAGTGGGATCCTCTTGGGCGGCTACACCTTC. Translated, it gives CAWSGILLGGYTF.

In its sample, this clone was seen once. The CDR3 sequence is CASSQSPDQPQHF. CDR3 bases: TGTGCCAGCAGTCAGAGTCCGGATCAGCCCCAGCATTTT. V is TRBV6-5 and J is TRBJ1-5; D not resolved. V shed 5 bases and J shed 5 bases, with 10 bases lying between them. The CDR3 is 13 amino acids. The germline V gene has CDR1 MNHEY and CDR2 SVGAGI.

V is TRBV18 and J is TRBJ2-2, with D perhaps TRBD2 (6 bases). V lost 3 bases to trimming and J lost 6 bases, with 17 bases between them. The CDR3 loop spans 16 amino acids. Per germline, CDR1 KGHSH and CDR2 LQKENI. This CDR3 is CASSPKEPGGSGELFF. In nucleotides, the CDR3 is TGTGCCAGCTCACCGAAGGAGCCCGGAGGGTCCGGGGAGCTGTTTTTT.

V gene TRBV11-2 combines with J gene TRBJ2-5, with 10 positions matching TRBD1. From germline, CDR1 is SGHAT and CDR2 FQNNGV. The CDR3 runs to 15 residues. Unmatched junction bases numbered 2, after V lost 1 base and J lost 3 bases. The CDR3 DNA follows: TGTGCCAGCAGCTTAGCCGGGACAGGGGAAGAGACCCAGTACTTC. Its translation: CASSLAGTGEETQYF.

The V gene is TRBV27, the J gene TRBJ1-1, with 7 bases identical to TRBD1. Germline assignment: CDR1 MNHEY and CDR2 SMNVEV (reference sequence). CDR3 length: 14 amino acids. The V and J ends lost 3 bases and 6 bases, in that order; junction bases with no gene match: 7. As DNA, the CDR3 is TGTGCCAGCAGTTTCCTTCCAGGGGGGTCTGAAGCTTTCTTT. It specifies CASSFLPGGSEAFF.

The chain employs TRBV5-5 and TRBJ2-2; D is perhaps TRBD1 (6 bases). Per germline, CDR1 SGHKS and CDR2 YYEKEE (reference sequence). This CDR3 comprises 16 residues. V was clipped by 7 bases and J by 5 bases, with 21 bases between them. As DNA, the CDR3 is TGTGCCAGCTCCATGGGACCGGGACATCAGACCGGGGAGCTGTTTTTT. It yields the protein CASSMGPGHQTGELFF.

The rearrangement links TRBV10-3 to TRBJ2-2; D might be TRBD2 (5 bases). CDR3 size: 14 residues. Trimming removed 6 bases at V and 5 bases at J, with 13 bases between. Germline assignment: CDR1 ENHRY and CDR2 SYGVKD. The chain's CDR3 is CAIRSGLGTGELFF. The DNA for the CDR3 is TGTGCCATCAGGAGCGGCCTGGGGACCGGGGAGCTGTTTTTT.

This chain uses TRBV28 with TRBJ2-6, with D tentatively TRBD1 (5 bases). The V end lost 4 bases, the J end lost 0 bases, and 10 bases lay between the germline ends. In germline, CDR1 is MDHEN, CDR2 SYDVKM. The CDR3 consists of 16 residues. This CDR3 reads CASSSQGSSGANVLTF. Written as DNA, the CDR3 is TGTGCCAGCAGTTCCCAGGGATCCTCTGGGGCCAACGTCCTGACTTTC.

V and J are TRBV7-9 and TRBJ2-1; 10 bases are shared with TRBD2. Germline V gene lookup returns CDR1 SEHNR and CDR2 FQNEAQ (reference sequence). V was pared by 0 bases and J by 3 bases, with 2 bases of the junction left unmatched. The CDR3 is 16 amino acids. DNA for the CDR3: TGTGCCAGCAGCTTAGCGTCTAGCGGGGGCTACAATGAGCAGTTCTTC. Its protein is CASSLASSGGYNEQFF.

The chain links TRBV7-2 to TRBJ2-1; weak D call: TRBD2 (6 bases). The CDR3 is made up of 14 amino acids. V was clipped by 7 bases and J by 10 bases, with 20 bases between them. From germline, CDR1 is SGHTA and CDR2 FQGNSA. Written as DNA, the CDR3 is TGTGCCAGCAATTCGGGGGTCCCTCCTCGGGAGCAGTTCTTC. It translates to CASNSGVPPREQFF.

V usage is TRBV5-6 and J usage is TRBJ1-1; D unresolved. Trimming took off 4 bases at V and 3 bases at J, with 13 bases between the two ends. Germline CDR1 reads SGHDT; CDR2 reads YYEEEE. The CDR3 is 14 amino acids. The CDR3 loop reads CASSRRSGYTEAFF. CDR3 bases: TGTGCCAGCAGCCGCCGATCGGGGTACACTGAAGCTTTCTTT.

This rearrangement joins TRBV28 to TRBJ1-2, with D possibly TRBD1 on 6 matching bases. V lost 7 bases and J lost 1, with 16 bases in between. Germline-derived CDR1 and CDR2 are MDHEN and SYDVKM. The CDR3 runs to 15 residues. The CDR3 DNA follows: TGTGCCAGCAATACGATTACGGACAGTAACTATGGCTACACCTTC. Amino acids: CASNTITDSNYGYTF.

The chain uses TRBV5-1 and TRBJ2-1, with D perhaps TRBD2 (6 bases). The CDR3 sequence is 17 residues long. The germline V gene encodes CDR1 SGHRS and CDR2 YFSETQ. Trimming left V 0 bases short and J 4 bases short, with 17 bases between. CDR3 region: CASSLASVGGLYNEQFF. CDR3 bases: TGCGCCAGCAGCTTGGCCTCGGTGGGGGGACTTTACAATGAGCAGTTCTTC.

This clone showed up just a few times. The chain recombines TRBV9 with TRBJ2-7, with TRBD1 matching over 9 bases. Germline V CDR1 and CDR2: SGDLS, YYNGEE. The CDR3 covers 13 residues. V dropped 3 bases and J dropped 2; count of bases not matched to a gene: 0. The CDR3 is CASSGQGAYEQYF. CDR3 sequence (DNA): TGTGCCAGCAGCGGACAGGGGGCCTACGAGCAGTACTTC.